This T cell receptor (beta chain) appears in the sequencing data of a study of blood T cell repertoires in COVID-19. Study as a whole: The United States, Italy and Spain supplied acute and convalescent COVID-19 samples. Sources were T cells, B-cell-depleted T cells, or PBMCs; the material itself was cDNA or gDNA.

Per the authors' pipeline: It was from reference gene primer amplification that nucleated cell counts were estimated. Repertoires were generated with immunoSEQ multiplex PCR, while TCRdb's copy carries only in-frame clones and drops some. That table supplies the V and J calls and clone size; D and trimming were determined from the DNA. The sample carries roughly 150,000 clones, more than 85% recorded once. CDR1 is SGHRS and CDR2 is YFSETQ in the germline V gene. CDR3 length: 14 amino acids. The junction had 10 bases not matched to a gene; V was cut back by 4 bases and J by 7 bases. The origin of this receptor is a man aged 55-75 years with active or convalescent COVID-19. Sequences were obtained from peripheral blood. This chain links TRBV5-1 with TRBJ1-2, with 7 nucleotides matching TRBD1. DNA for the CDR3: TGCGCCAGCAGCCAACCGGGACAGATAGGTGGCTACACCTTC. Translated, it gives CASSQPGQIGGYTF.